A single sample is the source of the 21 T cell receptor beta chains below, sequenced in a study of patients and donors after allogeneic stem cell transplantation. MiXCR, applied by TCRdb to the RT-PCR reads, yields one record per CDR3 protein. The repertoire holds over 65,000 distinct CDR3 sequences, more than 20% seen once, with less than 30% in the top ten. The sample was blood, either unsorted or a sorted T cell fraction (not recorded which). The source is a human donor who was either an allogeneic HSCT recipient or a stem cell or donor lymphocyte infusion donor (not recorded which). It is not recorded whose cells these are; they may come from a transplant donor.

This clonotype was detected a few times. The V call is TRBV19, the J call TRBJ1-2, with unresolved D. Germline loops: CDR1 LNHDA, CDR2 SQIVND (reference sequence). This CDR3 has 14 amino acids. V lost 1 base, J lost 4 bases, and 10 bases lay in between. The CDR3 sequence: CASSIVKVPYGYTF. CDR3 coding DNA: TGTGCCAGTAGTATAGTGAAGGTACCCTATGGCTACACCTTC.

The CDR3 reads CSVTVADTQYF. The CDR3 coding sequence is TGCAGCGTTACAGTGGCAGATACGCAGTATTTT. The rearrangement joins TRBV29-1 to TRBJ2-3; no clear D. Trimming stripped 5 bases from V and 4 bases from J, with 7 bases between. Germline-derived CDR1 and CDR2 are SQVTM and ANQGSEA. This CDR3 is 11 amino acids long.

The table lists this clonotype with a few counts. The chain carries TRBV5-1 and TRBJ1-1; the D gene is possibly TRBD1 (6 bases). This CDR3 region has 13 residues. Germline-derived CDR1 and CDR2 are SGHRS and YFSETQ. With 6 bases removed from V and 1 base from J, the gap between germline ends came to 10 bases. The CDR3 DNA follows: TGCGCCAGCACCCGAGGGGGGAACACTGAAGCTTTCTTT. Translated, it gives CASTRGGNTEAFF.

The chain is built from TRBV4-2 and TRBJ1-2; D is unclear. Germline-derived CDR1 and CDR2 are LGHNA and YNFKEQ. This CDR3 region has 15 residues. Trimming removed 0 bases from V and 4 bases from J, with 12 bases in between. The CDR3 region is CASSQDAYSPYGYTF. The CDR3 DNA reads TGTGCCAGCAGCCAAGATGCCTACAGCCCCTATGGCTACACCTTC.

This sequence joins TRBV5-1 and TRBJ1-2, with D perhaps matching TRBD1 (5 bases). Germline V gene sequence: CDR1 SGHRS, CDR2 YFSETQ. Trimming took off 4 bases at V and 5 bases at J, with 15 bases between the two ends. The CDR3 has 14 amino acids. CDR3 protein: CASSQATGPYGYTF. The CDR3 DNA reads TGCGCCAGCAGCCAGGCTACAGGACCTTATGGCTACACCTTC.

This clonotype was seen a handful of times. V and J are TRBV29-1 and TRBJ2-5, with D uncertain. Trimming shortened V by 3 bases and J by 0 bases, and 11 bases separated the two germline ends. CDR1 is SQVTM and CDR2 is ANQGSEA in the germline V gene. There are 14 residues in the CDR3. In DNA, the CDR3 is TGCAGCGTTGATATAGTAGGGTACCAAGAGACCCAGTACTTC. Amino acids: CSVDIVGYQETQYF.

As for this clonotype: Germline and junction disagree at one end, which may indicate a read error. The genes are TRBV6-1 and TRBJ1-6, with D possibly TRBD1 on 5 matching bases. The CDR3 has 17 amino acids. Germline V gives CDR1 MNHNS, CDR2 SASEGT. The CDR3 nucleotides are TGTGCCAGCAAGGGACCGCCTGGCAGCTCCTATAATTCACCCCTCCACTTC. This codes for CASKGPPGSSYNSPLHF.

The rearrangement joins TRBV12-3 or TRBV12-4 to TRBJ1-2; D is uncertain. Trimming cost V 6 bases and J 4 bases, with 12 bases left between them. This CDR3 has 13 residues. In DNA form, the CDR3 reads TGTGCCAGCAGCCTTCGTGGCCCCTATGGCTACACCTTC. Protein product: CASSLRGPYGYTF.

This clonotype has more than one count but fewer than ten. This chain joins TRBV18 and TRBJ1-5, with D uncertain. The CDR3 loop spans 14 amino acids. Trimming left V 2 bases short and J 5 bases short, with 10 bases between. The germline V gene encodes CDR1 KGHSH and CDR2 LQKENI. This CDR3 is CASSPDSTYQPQHF. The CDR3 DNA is TGTGCCAGCTCACCAGATTCGACTTATCAGCCCCAGCATTTT. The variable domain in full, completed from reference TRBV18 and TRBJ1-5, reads NAGVMQNPRHLVRRRGQEARLRCSPMKGHSHVYWYRQLPEEGLKFMVYLQKENIIDESGMPKERFSAEFPKEGPSILRIQQVVRGDSAAYFCASSPDSTYQPQHFGDGTRLSIL.

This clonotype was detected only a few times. The CDR3 DNA reads as TGTGCCAGCAGTTTAGAGACAGGGACCGATACGCAGTATTTT. Protein sequence: CASSLETGTDTQYF. The V and J genes are TRBV27 and TRBJ2-3; TRBD1 aligns across 7 bases. Looked up from germline, CDR1 is MNHEY and CDR2 is SMNVEV (reference sequence). The length of the CDR3 is 14 residues. V shed 2 bases and J 6 bases; nucleotides not matched to a gene: 5.

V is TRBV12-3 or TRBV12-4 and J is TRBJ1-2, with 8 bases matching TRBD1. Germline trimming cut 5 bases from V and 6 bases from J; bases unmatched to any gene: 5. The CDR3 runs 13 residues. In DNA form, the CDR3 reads TGTGCCAGCAGTCAAGACAGGGGCAATGGCTACACCTTC. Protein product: CASSQDRGNGYTF.

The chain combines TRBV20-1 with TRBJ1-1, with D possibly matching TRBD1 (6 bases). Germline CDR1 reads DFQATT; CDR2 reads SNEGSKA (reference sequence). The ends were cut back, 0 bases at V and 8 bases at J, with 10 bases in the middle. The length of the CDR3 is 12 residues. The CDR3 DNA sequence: TGCAGTGCTAGAGAACTTGGGACAGAAGCTTTCTTT. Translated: CSARELGTEAFF.

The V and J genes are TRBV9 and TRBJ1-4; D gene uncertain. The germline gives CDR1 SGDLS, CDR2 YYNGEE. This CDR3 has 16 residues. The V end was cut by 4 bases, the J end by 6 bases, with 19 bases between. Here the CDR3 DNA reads TGTGCCAGCAGCCCCCGAGGCGCAGATGGGTATGAAAAACTGTTTTTT. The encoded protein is CASSPRGADGYEKLFF.

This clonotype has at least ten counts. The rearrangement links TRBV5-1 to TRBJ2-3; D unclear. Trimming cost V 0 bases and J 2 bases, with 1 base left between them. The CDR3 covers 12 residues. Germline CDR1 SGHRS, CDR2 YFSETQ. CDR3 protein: CASSLVTDTQYF. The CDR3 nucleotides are TGCGCCAGCAGCTTGGTCACAGATACGCAGTATTTT.

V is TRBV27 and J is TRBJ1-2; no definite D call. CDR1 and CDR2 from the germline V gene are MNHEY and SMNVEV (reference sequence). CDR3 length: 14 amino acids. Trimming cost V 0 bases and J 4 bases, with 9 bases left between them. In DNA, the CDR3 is TGTGCCAGCAGTTTATCAGCCAGTCTCTATGGCTACACCTTC. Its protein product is CASSLSASLYGYTF.

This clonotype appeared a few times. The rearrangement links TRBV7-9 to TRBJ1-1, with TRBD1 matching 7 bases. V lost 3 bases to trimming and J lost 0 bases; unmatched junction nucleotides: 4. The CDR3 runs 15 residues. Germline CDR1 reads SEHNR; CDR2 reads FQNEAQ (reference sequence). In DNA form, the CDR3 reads TGTGCCAGCAGCTTTTTTACAGGGGTGAACACTGAAGCTTTCTTT. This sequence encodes CASSFFTGVNTEAFF.

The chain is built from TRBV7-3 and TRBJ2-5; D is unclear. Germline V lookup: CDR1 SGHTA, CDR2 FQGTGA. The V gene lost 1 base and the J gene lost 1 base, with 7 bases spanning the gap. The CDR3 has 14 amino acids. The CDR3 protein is CASSLSATQETQYF. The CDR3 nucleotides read TGTGCCAGCAGCTTAAGCGCGACCCAAGAGACCCAGTACTTC.

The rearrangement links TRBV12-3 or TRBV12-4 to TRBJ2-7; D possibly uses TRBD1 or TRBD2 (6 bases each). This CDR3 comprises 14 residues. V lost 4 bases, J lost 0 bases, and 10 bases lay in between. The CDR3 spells CASSSGAGSYEQYF. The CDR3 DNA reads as TGTGCCAGCAGTTCGGGGGCGGGCTCCTACGAGCAGTACTTC.

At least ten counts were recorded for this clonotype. In DNA form, the CDR3 reads TGTGCCAGCAGTTTATACCCAGGGCAAGCTTTCTTT. This encodes CASSLYPGQAFF. The gene calls are TRBV27 and TRBJ1-1, with D perhaps matching TRBD1 (5 bases). V was clipped by 1 base and J by 9 bases, with 9 bases between them. This CDR3 region has 12 residues. CDR1 MNHEY and CDR2 SMNVEV come from the germline V gene (reference sequence).

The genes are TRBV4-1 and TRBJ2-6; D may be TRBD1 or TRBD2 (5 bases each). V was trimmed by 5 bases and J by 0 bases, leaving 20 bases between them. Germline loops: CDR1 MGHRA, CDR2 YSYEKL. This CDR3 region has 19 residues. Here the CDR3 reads CASSKSQTSGSSGANVLTF. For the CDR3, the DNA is TGCGCCAGCAGCAAATCCCAAACTTCAGGGAGCTCTGGGGCCAACGTCCTGACTTTC.

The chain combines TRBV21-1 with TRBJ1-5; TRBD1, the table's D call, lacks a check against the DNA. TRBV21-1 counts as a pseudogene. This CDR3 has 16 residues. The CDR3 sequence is CASSFRDRGDNQPQHF. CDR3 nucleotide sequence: TGTGCCAGCAGCTTTCGGGACAGGGGTGACAATCAGCCCCAGCATTTT.